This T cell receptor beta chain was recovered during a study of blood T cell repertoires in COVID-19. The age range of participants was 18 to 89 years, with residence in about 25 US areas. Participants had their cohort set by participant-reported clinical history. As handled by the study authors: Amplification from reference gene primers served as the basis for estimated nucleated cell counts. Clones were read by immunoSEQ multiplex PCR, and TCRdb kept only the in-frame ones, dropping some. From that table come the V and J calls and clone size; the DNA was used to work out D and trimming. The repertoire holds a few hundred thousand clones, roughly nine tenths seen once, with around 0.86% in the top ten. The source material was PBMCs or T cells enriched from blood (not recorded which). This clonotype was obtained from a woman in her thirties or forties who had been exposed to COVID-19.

CDR3 protein: CASSLSGGIYNEQFF. The CDR3 bases are TGTGCCAGCAGCTTGTCCGGGGGGATTTACAATGAGCAGTTCTTC. The chain links TRBV5-4 to TRBJ2-1, with TRBD2 matching over 7 bases. Trimming took 1 base from V and 4 from J; bases not matched to a gene: 5. The germline CDR1 and CDR2 sequences are SGHNT and YYREEE (reference sequence). The CDR3 is made up of 15 amino acids. The entire variable domain, with the rest obtained from reference TRBV5-4 and TRBJ2-1, is as follows: ETGVTQSPTHLIKTRGQQVTLRCSSQSGHNTVSWYQQALGQGPQFIFQYYREEENGRGNFPPRFSGLQFPNYSSELNVNALELDDSALYLCASSLSGGIYNEQFFGPGTRLTVL.